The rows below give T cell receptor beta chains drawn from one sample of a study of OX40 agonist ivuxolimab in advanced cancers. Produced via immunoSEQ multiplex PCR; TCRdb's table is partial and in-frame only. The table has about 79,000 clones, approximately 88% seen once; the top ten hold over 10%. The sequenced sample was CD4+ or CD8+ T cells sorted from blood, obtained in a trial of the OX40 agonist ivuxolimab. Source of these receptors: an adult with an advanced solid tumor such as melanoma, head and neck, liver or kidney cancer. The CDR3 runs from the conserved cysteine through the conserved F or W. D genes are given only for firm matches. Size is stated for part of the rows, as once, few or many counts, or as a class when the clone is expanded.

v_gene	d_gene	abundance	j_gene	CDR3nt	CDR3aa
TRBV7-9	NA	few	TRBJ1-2	TGTGCCAGCAGCTTAGTAGGCGGCAGGGTTGACGGCTACACCTTC	CASSLVGGRVDGYTF
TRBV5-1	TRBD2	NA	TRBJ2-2	TGCGCCAGCAGCCGACTAGCGGAGGCGAACACCGGGGAGCTGTTTTTT	CASSRLAEANTGELFF
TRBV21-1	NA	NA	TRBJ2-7	TGTGCCAGCAGCAAAGTAGAGGCGGACTACGAGCAGTACTTC	CASSKVEADYEQYF
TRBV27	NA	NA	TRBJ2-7	TGTGCCAGCAGTTTAGTTGGTAACGAGCAGTACTTC	CASSLVGNEQYF
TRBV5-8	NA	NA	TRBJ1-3	TGTGCCAGCAGCTTGTCTAGGGCTGGAGGAAACACCATATATTTT	CASSLSRAGGNTIYF
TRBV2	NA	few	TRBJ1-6	TGTGCCAGCAGTCTTGGCGAGGATTCACCCCTCCACTTT	CASSLGEDSPLHF
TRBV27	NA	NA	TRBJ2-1	TGTGCCACCCAGGGGGGGCTTGGGGGGTACAATGAGCAGTTCTTC	CATQGGLGGYNEQFF
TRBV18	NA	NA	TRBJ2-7	TGTGCCAGCTCACCTACGGACTACGAGCAGTACTTC	CASSPTDYEQYF
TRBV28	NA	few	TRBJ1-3	TGTGCCAGCTCGGGGAACCCGGGAAACACCATATATTTT	CASSGNPGNTIYF
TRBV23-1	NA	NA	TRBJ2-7	TGCGCCAGCAGTCAATCGAGAGTGTCGGAGCAGTACTTC	CASSQSRVSEQYF
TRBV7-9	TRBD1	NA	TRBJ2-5	TGTGCCAGCAGCCTCTGGACAGGGGAAGAGACCCAGTACTTC	CASSLWTGEETQYF
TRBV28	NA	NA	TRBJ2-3	TGTGCCAGCAGTTTAAGCCCAGGGAACATGGCAGATACGCAGTATTTT	CASSLSPGNMADTQYF
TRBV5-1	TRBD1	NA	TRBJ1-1	TGCGCCAGCAGCCCGGGACAGGGGAACACTGAAGCTTTCTTT	CASSPGQGNTEAFF